The clone carrying this T cell receptor beta chain was seen a single time. Its antigen is not identified. Germline CDR1 is DFQATT and CDR2 is SNEGSKA (reference sequence). The CDR3 extends over 11 amino acids. Trimming took off 3 bases at V and 6 bases at J, with 8 bases between the two ends. This sample was included in a study of T cell responses to AZD1222 COVID-19 vaccine. Study conclusions and caveats: Scientists sampled the repertoires only once the peak T cell response had passed.

The assay was immunoSEQ multiplex PCR, and TCRdb's table has in-frame clones only and misses some. The repertoire has some 71,000 clones, 70% to 90% of them found once; the top ten carry over 25%. The sequencing here drew on peripheral blood, taken 28 days after the second AZD1222 dose. The chain joins TRBV20-1 to TRBJ1-2; TRBD1 might be the D (5 bases). This TCR came from an adult who received the AZD1222 COVID-19 vaccine. In DNA form, the CDR3 reads TGCAGTGCTAGTGGGGGAAATGGCTACACCTTC. Translated: CSASGGNGYTF.